These 24 T cell receptor beta chains share one sample of origin, sequenced in a study of shared clonotypes between healthy human individuals. Sequencing used immunoSEQ multiplex PCR; TCRdb keeps in-frame clones, though not all of them. The repertoire holds about 520,000 clones, with around 73% as singletons. Sequencing was done on a sample of PBMCs. These receptors all come from a woman aged 40 to 55 in good health. Some clones in this sample may be carry-over from other donors' samples.

The V and J genes are TRBV30 and TRBJ2-7, with D perhaps matching TRBD1 (6 bases). CDR3 size: 14 residues. Trimming stripped 0 bases from V and 5 bases from J, with 14 bases between. CDR1 and CDR2 (germline): GTSNPN, SVGIG (reference sequence). The CDR3 sequence: CAWSVTRGWDEQYF. CDR3 sequence (DNA): TGTGCCTGGAGTGTAACCAGGGGTTGGGACGAGCAGTACTTC. The variable domain in full, completed from reference TRBV30 and TRBJ2-7, reads SQTIHQWPATLVQPVGSPLSLECTVEGTSNPNLYWYRQAAGRGLQLLFYSVGIGQISSEVPQNLSASRPQDRQFILSSKKLLLSDSGFYLCAWSVTRGWDEQYFGPGTRLTVT.

This sequence joins TRBV19 and TRBJ1-1, with no clear D. Germline CDR1 is LNHDA and CDR2 is SQIVND (reference sequence). The length of the CDR3 is 12 residues. V lost 8 bases to trimming and J lost 3 bases, with 10 bases between them. The CDR3 here is CASQAGDTEAFF. The CDR3 nucleotides read TGTGCCAGTCAGGCGGGAGACACTGAAGCTTTCTTT. The full variable domain, rest sourced from reference TRBV19 and TRBJ1-1, is DGGITQSPKYLFRKEGQNVTLSCEQNLNHDAMYWYRQDPGQGLRLIYYSQIVNDFQKGDIAEGYSVSREKKESFPLTVTSAQKNPTAFYLCASQAGDTEAFFGQGTRLTVV.

The V call is TRBV30, the J call TRBJ2-7; D is uncertain. Per germline, CDR1 GTSNPN and CDR2 SVGIG (reference sequence). The length of the CDR3 is 15 residues. Trimming shortened V by 4 bases and J by 0 bases, and 16 bases separated the two germline ends. CDR3 loop: CAWTPVGLSSYEQYF. In nucleotides, the CDR3 is TGTGCCTGGACCCCAGTTGGGCTGAGCTCCTACGAGCAGTACTTC.

The V gene is TRBV4-1, the J gene TRBJ2-1; D is perhaps TRBD2 (6 bases). The V end was cut by 6 bases, the J end by 9 bases, with 30 bases between. The germline gives CDR1 MGHRA, CDR2 YSYEKL. This CDR3 has 18 amino acids. CDR3 sequence: CASSKERGGSLYHSEQFF. CDR3 DNA: TGCGCCAGCAGTAAAGAACGTGGGGGGTCCCTCTACCACTCTGAGCAGTTCTTC.

This clone has only a few counts. The chain employs TRBV7-8 and TRBJ1-1; a possible D gene is TRBD1 (6 bases). The CDR3 has 14 amino acids. V was cut by 0 bases and J by 5 bases, with 10 bases left in between. Germline-derived CDR1 and CDR2 are SGHVS and FQNEAQ. In nucleotides, the CDR3 is TGTGCCAGCAGCTTAGCGGGGGGGCCGACTGAAGCTTTCTTT. Translating it yields CASSLAGGPTEAFF.

The chain links TRBV2 to TRBJ2-3; D is perhaps TRBD1 (6 bases). CDR3 length equals 11 residues. The V gene lost 9 bases and the J gene lost 6 bases, with 10 bases spanning the gap. CDR1 and CDR2 from the germline V gene are SNHLY and FYNNEI. This CDR3 reads CARGGSDTQYF. The CDR3 DNA sequence: TGTGCCAGAGGGGGTTCCGATACGCAGTATTTT.

In DNA, the CDR3 is TGTGCCAGCAGCTTAGCGGCGGATGTGAGATCGACTGAAGCTTTCTTT. This gives the protein CASSLAADVRSTEAFF. The chain combines TRBV7-2 with TRBJ1-1; D is uncertain. The CDR3 sequence is 16 residues long. The V gene's germline CDR1 is SGHTA and CDR2 FQGNSA. Trimming removed 0 bases at V and 5 bases at J, with 16 bases between.

The chain uses TRBV15 and TRBJ2-7; 8 bases line up with TRBD1. Germline V gives CDR1 LNHNV, CDR2 YYDKDF (reference sequence). Trimming cost V 3 bases and J 1 base; bases outside gene matches: 5. The CDR3 length is 15 residues. The CDR3 is CATSRPGQESYEQYF. The DNA for the CDR3 is TGTGCCACCAGCAGGCCGGGACAGGAGTCCTACGAGCAGTACTTC.

This clone was picked up many times. V gene TRBV4-3 combines with J gene TRBJ1-1; TRBD1 is a possible D gene (5 bases). Trimming pared 0 bases from V and 2 bases from J, leaving 16 bases between. The CDR3 spans 17 residues. Germline V gene lookup returns CDR1 LGHNA and CDR2 YSLEER. The CDR3 loop reads CASSQDLAGRANTEAFF. DNA of the CDR3: TGCGCCAGCAGCCAAGATCTGGCAGGGAGGGCTAACACTGAAGCTTTCTTT.

The genes are TRBV4-1 and TRBJ2-1, with 8 nucleotides matching TRBD1. The germline V gene has CDR1 MGHRA and CDR2 YSYEKL. The CDR3 spans 15 residues. V shed 5 bases, J shed 5 bases, and the junction held 8 bases outside the gene matches. The CDR3 loop is CASSSDRVNHNEQFF. The CDR3 nucleotides are TGCGCCAGCAGCTCGGACAGGGTGAACCACAATGAGCAGTTCTTC.

The chain couples TRBV7-8 to TRBJ2-7; 9 bases are shared with TRBD2. Germline CDR1 is SGHVS and CDR2 is FQNEAQ. J was trimmed by 6 bases and V by 5 bases; bases with no gene match: 8. CDR3 size: 14 residues. CDR3 sequence: CASSVSGRGIEQYF. In DNA form, the CDR3 reads TGTGCCAGCAGCGTTAGCGGGAGAGGCATCGAGCAGTACTTC.

The chain uses TRBV5-1 and TRBJ2-7; possible D gene TRBD2, 5 bases. The CDR3 is made up of 16 amino acids. Germline CDR1 SGHRS, CDR2 YFSETQ. V lost 0 bases and J 0 bases, leaving 13 bases between the germline ends. This chain's CDR3 is CASSLAPLAASYEQYF. DNA of the CDR3: TGCGCCAGCAGCTTGGCCCCCCTAGCCGCCTCCTACGAGCAGTACTTC.

This rearrangement joins TRBV2 to TRBJ2-5, with TRBD1 as a possible D gene (5 bases). Germline values: CDR1 SNHLY, CDR2 FYNNEI. V was cut by 5 bases and J by 2 bases, with 9 bases left in between. The CDR3 covers 13 residues. As DNA, the CDR3 is TGTGCCAGCAGTTTTGACAGACAAGAGACCCAGTACTTC. Translation: CASSFDRQETQYF.

This clone was observed a handful of times. This chain links TRBV30 with TRBJ2-2; D unresolved. V lost 1 base, J lost 6 bases, and 12 bases lay in between. The CDR3 length is 14 residues. Per the germline V gene, CDR1 is GTSNPN and CDR2 is SVGIG (reference sequence). The CDR3 DNA is TGTGCCTGGAGTGCCGGAGTTGCAGCCGGGGAGCTGTTTTTT. Residues: CAWSAGVAAGELFF.

This clone was observed a single time. The CDR3 here is CASAGWGQWSNQPQHF. CDR3 sequence (DNA): TGTGCCAGCGCCGGATGGGGGCAATGGAGCAATCAGCCCCAGCATTTT. The chain links TRBV28 to TRBJ1-5; weak D call: TRBD1 (6 bases). Germline-derived CDR1 and CDR2 are MDHEN and SYDVKM. This CDR3 has 16 residues. Trimming took 8 bases from V and 1 from J, leaving 18 bases between them.

The rearrangement uses TRBV9 and TRBJ2-1, with no clear D. V was pared by 2 bases and J by 3 bases, with 9 bases between. Germline assignment: CDR1 SGDLS and CDR2 YYNGEE. The CDR3 runs 14 residues. The CDR3: CASSVDPHYNEQFF. The CDR3 nucleotides read TGTGCCAGCAGCGTTGACCCGCACTACAATGAGCAGTTCTTC.

CDR3 loop: CASSLGPGARTDTQYF. DNA for the CDR3: TGCGCCAGCAGCTTGGGTCCGGGAGCCCGCACAGATACGCAGTATTTT. The rearrangement joins TRBV5-1 to TRBJ2-3, with D perhaps TRBD2 (6 bases). Germline V lookup: CDR1 SGHRS, CDR2 YFSETQ. The CDR3 loop spans 16 amino acids. V dropped 0 bases and J dropped 1 base, with 12 bases sitting between them.

This clone was seen a few times. The J gene is TRBJ2-7, the V gene TRBV5-1; 8 bases match TRBD1. The CDR3 is 14 amino acids. Germline V gives CDR1 SGHRS, CDR2 YFSETQ. J lost 7 bases, V lost 2 bases, and 8 bases had no gene match. The DNA for the CDR3 is TGCGCCAGCAGCTTTTACAGGGGGGATGTTGAGCAGTACTTC. This codes for CASSFYRGDVEQYF.

This sequence joins TRBV7-2 and TRBJ2-7, with 7 bases aligning to TRBD2. V shed 4 bases and J 7 bases; nucleotides not matched to a gene: 7. Germline loops: CDR1 SGHTA, CDR2 FQGNSA. CDR3 length equals 13 residues. CDR3 loop: CASSSLLGGEQYF. Written as DNA, the CDR3 is TGTGCCAGCAGCTCCCTGCTGGGGGGGGAGCAGTACTTC. Full variable domain (remainder filled in from reference TRBV7-2 and TRBJ2-7): GAGVSQSPSNKVTEKGKDVELRCDPISGHTALYWYRQSLGQGLEFLIYFQGNSAPDKSGLPSDRFSAERTGGSVSTLTIQRTQQEDSAVYLCASSSLLGGEQYFGPGTRLTVT.

As regards this clone: An end of the junction differs from the germline gene, which may be a read error. J is TRBJ1-4 and V is TRBV23-1; 7 bases match TRBD1. TRBV23-1 is designated an ORF whose function remains uncertain. CDR3 length: 17 residues. CDR3 amino acids: CASSQSPRDSDNEKLFF. Written as DNA, the CDR3 is TGCGCCAGCAGCCAATCCCCTCGGGACAGCGATAATGAAAAACTGTTTTTT.

J is TRBJ2-1 and V is TRBV4-2, with D possibly being TRBD1 or TRBD2 (5 bases each). Looked up from germline, CDR1 is LGHNA and CDR2 is YNFKEQ. The CDR3 length is 14 residues. Trimming removed 5 bases at V and 4 bases at J, with 12 bases between. The CDR3 DNA follows: TGTGCCAGCAGCTCCGGGACCAGTTACAATGAGCAGTTCTTC. Its translation is CASSSGTSYNEQFF.

As regards this clone: A far more abundant clone sits one base away, making this likely a read error. The CDR3, as DNA: TGTGCCTGGGGACCGGGATGTTTGGCTTTCTTT. It translates to CAWGPGCLAFF. The gene calls are TRBV30 and TRBJ1-1; D gene uncertain. The V end was cut by 5 bases, the J end by 11 bases, with 15 bases between. CDR1 GTSNPN and CDR2 SVGIG come from the germline V gene (reference sequence). The CDR3 totals 11 residues.

This clone was seen only a few times. The V and J genes are TRBV4-1 and TRBJ1-5; D gene ambiguous. Trimming removed 7 bases from V and 4 bases from J, with 14 bases in between. CDR1 is MGHRA, CDR2 YSYEKL, per germline. CDR3 length: 14 amino acids. The CDR3 DNA reads TGCGCCAGCAATCCGGGAGTGGGGAATCAGCCCCAGCATTTT. Encoded protein: CASNPGVGNQPQHF.

There are a few counts of this clone. A junction end diverges from the germline sequence, so it may reflect a read error. The gene calls are TRBV6-5 and TRBJ1-1; D is perhaps TRBD1 (5 bases). The CDR3 loop spans 12 amino acids. Germline V gives CDR1 MNHEY, CDR2 SVGAGI. In nucleotides, the CDR3 is TGTGCCAGCAGTCGGGGGAACGCTGAAGCTTTCTTT. This gives the protein CASSRGNAEAFF.